This TCR beta chain was sequenced during a study of blood T cell repertoires in COVID-19 (dated by TCRdb to about 2020). About the study as a whole: The collaborator samples originated in the United States, Italy and Spain and spanned the acute and convalescent phases of COVID-19. The dataset comprised deeply sampled blood TCRbeta repertoires from subjects exposed to, actively infected with, or recovered from COVID-19. Nearly every sample came with metadata listing a de-identified subject ID, COVID-19 status, age in years and sex. The samples were drawn from the first 160 participants of the ongoing ImmuneRACE study and from 950 to 1,500 subjects provided by 6 global collaborators. The prospective study material was composed of cDNA or gDNA derived from T cells, B-cell-depleted T cells, or PBMCs. Where available, HLA class I and class II types were taken from metadata supplied by the sample provider and were not determined by assay-based typing. The repertoires were released in a freely available public database meant as a resource for research on the immune response to SARS-CoV-2. On the study overall, not on this receptor specifically: How much clinical and demographic metadata was included differed by source and by participant, and the metadata was provided uncurated.

As for this clone: The antigen it binds to is not known. Base qualities are not recorded, but no much larger clone differs from it by a single base.

The immunoSEQ Assay, a bias-controlled multiplex PCR, was used to amplify TCRbeta CDR3 regions from genomic DNA. The study's processing was this. The number of nucleated cells in each sample was estimated from the amplification of reference gene primers within the assay. Sequence reads were collapsed and filtered to measure the absolute abundance of every unique TCRbeta CDR3 rearrangement. Productive Simpson clonality was computed per sample as the square root of Simpson's diversity index over productive rearrangements. This is the immuneACCESS table as TCRdb keeps it, with only in-frame sequences that have V and J called. A part of the clones is gone; compared with another copy, unresolved V genes explain less than half, and the rest is unexplained. The DNA was the basis for D and trimming; V, J and clone size are from that table. The sample table lists roughly 29,000 clones, approximately 85% of them with a count of one. About 30% of the sample lies in the top ten.

The CDR3 has 17 amino acids, counting the end cysteine and phenylalanine. Just CDR3 DNA is preserved here, 51 bases in frame from base 1. Via the germline V gene (reference sequence), CDR1 is LNHDA and CDR2 SQIVND. Germline trimming amounts to 3 bases on V and 7 bases on J, with 14 as the count of junction bases outside the gene matches. In Seattle, one collaborating source enrolled patients while the infection was active and tracked those patients longitudinally over the course of disease. The collaborating institutions used their own protocols to collect whole blood in K2EDTA tubes. Collaborator samples were shipped for TCRbeta analysis as frozen whole blood, isolated PBMCs, or DNA extracted from either sample type.

Sequencing input: peripheral blood. The V and J genes are TRBV19 and TRBJ1-1; 10 central nucleotides agree with TRBD1. The receptor's source is a woman older than 75 with COVID-19, enrolled during active disease. The DNA sequence is TGTGCCAGTAGTATCCTATCCCGGGACAGGGGTTCGGGTGAAGCTTTCTTT. Translation gives CASSILSRDRGSGEAFF.